These T cell receptor beta chains were read from a single sample in a study of blood T cell repertoires in COVID-19. Measured with immunoSEQ multiplex PCR; TCRdb has only the in-frame clones, and not every one. The sample lists about 230,000 clones, approximately 84% occurring once. Sequenced input: peripheral blood. The origin of the receptors is a woman aged 80 or over with acute or convalescent COVID-19. Both conserved end residues are part of each CDR3. The order of the fields is CDR3 protein, CDR3 DNA, clone size, V gene, J gene, D gene. A D gene is named only where the DNA matches it firmly. Only part of the rows carry a size: once, few, many, or a class if the clone is expanded.

CDR3: CASSIGAGAPYNSPLHF; DNA: TGTGCCAGTAGTATAGGTGCAGGGGCGCCGTATAATTCACCCCTCCACTTT; size: -; V: TRBV19; J: TRBJ1-6; D: -
CDR3: CASSPWTSGSTYEQFF; DNA: TGTGCCAGCAGCCCGTGGACTAGCGGGAGTACTTATGAGCAGTTCTTC; size: -; V: TRBV11-2; J: TRBJ2-1; D: TRBD2
CDR3: CSVSDRVFYGYTF; DNA: TGCAGCGTTTCCGACAGGGTTTTCTATGGCTACACCTTC; size: once; V: TRBV29-1; J: TRBJ1-2; D: TRBD1
CDR3: CASSLNPQGTGGGYGYTF; DNA: TGTGCCAGCAGTTTAAACCCCCAGGGGACAGGGGGTGGTTATGGCTACACCTTC; size: -; V: TRBV27; J: TRBJ1-2; D: TRBD1
CDR3: CASSQVSRGPPLHF; DNA: TGTGCCAGCAGCCAAGTTTCTAGGGGCCCACCCCTCCACTTT; size: -; V: TRBV3-1/TRBV3-2; J: TRBJ1-6; D: -
CDR3: CASSWDRRTGGYTF; DNA: TGTGCCAGCAGTTGGGACAGGAGAACTGGCGGCTACACCTTC; size: few; V: TRBV2; J: TRBJ1-2; D: TRBD1
CDR3: CASSSDYRVRNEQYF; DNA: TGTGCCAGCAGCTCGGATTACAGGGTGAGGAACGAGCAGTACTTC; size: -; V: TRBV7-2; J: TRBJ2-7; D: -
CDR3: CASSLGLAGGLNTGELFF; DNA: TGTGCCAGCAGCCTGGGACTAGCGGGAGGACTTAACACCGGGGAGCTGTTTTTT; size: once; V: TRBV3-1/TRBV3-2; J: TRBJ2-2; D: TRBD2
CDR3: CASSFGSGGDQETQYF; DNA: TGCGCCAGCAGCTTCGGAAGCGGGGGGGATCAAGAGACCCAGTACTTC; size: once; V: TRBV5-1; J: TRBJ2-5; D: TRBD2
CDR3: CASSLSGLENEQFF; DNA: TGTGCCAGCAGCTTAAGCGGACTAGAGAATGAGCAGTTCTTC; size: -; V: TRBV7-9; J: TRBJ2-1; D: TRBD2
CDR3: CASSLLGGGETQYF; DNA: TGTGCCAGCAGCTTATTAGGCGGGGGAGAGACCCAGTACTTC; size: -; V: TRBV7-9; J: TRBJ2-5; D: TRBD2
CDR3: CASSPTSGFRETQYF; DNA: TGTGCCAGCAGTCCGACTAGCGGATTTAGGGAGACCCAGTACTTC; size: once; V: TRBV2; J: TRBJ2-5; D: TRBD2
CDR3: CASRGLGRRFYEQYF; DNA: TGTGCCAGCAGGGGACTTGGAAGGAGGTTCTACGAGCAGTACTTC; size: -; V: TRBV11-2; J: TRBJ2-7; D: -
CDR3: CASSFRGGGSPLHF; DNA: TGTGCCAGCAGCTTTCGGGGTGGAGGCTCACCCCTCCACTTT; size: -; V: TRBV7-2; J: TRBJ1-6; D: -
CDR3: CASSYSMGASYEQYF; DNA: TGTGCCAGCAGTTACTCGATGGGGGCCTCCTACGAGCAGTACTTC; size: -; V: TRBV6-5; J: TRBJ2-7; D: -
CDR3: CASSWTTPNYGYTF; DNA: TGTGCCAGCAGTTGGACAACCCCTAACTATGGCTACACCTTC; size: -; V: TRBV7-2; J: TRBJ1-2; D: -
CDR3: CASSSQGLSGANVLTF; DNA: TGTGCCAGCAGTTCACAGGGATTATCTGGGGCCAACGTCCTGACTTTC; size: few; V: TRBV6-5; J: TRBJ2-6; D: -
CDR3: CAILGTPGLSTDTQYF; DNA: TGTGCCATCCTAGGGACCCCGGGACTGAGCACAGATACGCAGTATTTT; size: -; V: TRBV28; J: TRBJ2-3; D: -
CDR3: CASSYRLGAGYTF; DNA: TGTGCCAGCAGTTACCGTCTAGGGGCCGGCTACACCTTC; size: -; V: TRBV6-5; J: TRBJ1-2; D: -
CDR3: CASSFIVDSYGYTF; DNA: TGTGCCAGCAGCTTTATTGTCGACTCCTATGGCTACACCTTC; size: -; V: TRBV5-4; J: TRBJ1-2; D: -
CDR3: CASTLSGDYEQYF; DNA: TGCGCCAGCACCTTATCAGGTGATTACGAGCAGTACTTC; size: -; V: TRBV5-1; J: TRBJ2-7; D: -
CDR3: CASSPPPLYSGIDTGELFF; DNA: TGTGCCAGCAGCCCCCCCCCTCTATATAGCGGGATCGACACCGGGGAGCTGTTTTTT; size: -; V: TRBV7-7; J: TRBJ2-2; D: TRBD2
CDR3: CAWSVQGDPYNSPLHF; DNA: TGTGCCTGGAGTGTACAAGGAGACCCCTATAATTCACCCCTCCACTTT; size: -; V: TRBV30; J: TRBJ1-6; D: -
CDR3: CASSQERLTGKGSEQFF; DNA: TGTGCCAGCAGCCAAGAACGACTGACAGGGAAGGGGAGTGAGCAGTTCTTC; size: -; V: TRBV3-1/TRBV3-2; J: TRBJ2-1; D: TRBD1
CDR3: CASSQDDAGASTDTQYF; DNA: TGTGCCAGCAGCCAAGACGATGCGGGGGCGTCCACAGATACGCAGTATTTT; size: -; V: TRBV14; J: TRBJ2-3; D: -
CDR3: CASSLGQGTSGNTIYF; DNA: TGTGCCAGCAGCCTGGGACAGGGCACCTCTGGAAACACCATATATTTT; size: -; V: TRBV5-4; J: TRBJ1-3; D: TRBD1
CDR3: CASSIGQGINQPQHF; DNA: TGTGCCAGTAGTATAGGACAGGGTATAAATCAGCCCCAGCATTTT; size: -; V: TRBV19; J: TRBJ1-5; D: TRBD1
CDR3: CASSFEPPGPYGYTF; DNA: TGTGCCAGCAGCTTCGAGCCCCCAGGGCCGTATGGCTACACCTTC; size: few; V: TRBV11-2; J: TRBJ1-2; D: -
CDR3: CASSGERDFWETQYF; DNA: TGCGCCAGCAGTGGAGAGCGGGATTTTTGGGAGACCCAGTACTTC; size: few; V: TRBV10-1; J: TRBJ2-5; D: TRBD2
CDR3: CASSITSGTGELFF; DNA: TGTGCCAGTAGTATAACTTCAGGGACCGGGGAGCTGTTTTTT; size: -; V: TRBV19; J: TRBJ2-2; D: -
CDR3: CASSIGIVSSYEQYF; DNA: TGTGCCAGTAGTATCGGGATCGTCAGCTCCTACGAGCAGTACTTC; size: -; V: TRBV19; J: TRBJ2-7; D: -
CDR3: CASSADRDGNSPLHF; DNA: TGTGCCAGCAGTGCCGACAGGGACGGGAATTCACCCCTCCACTTT; size: once; V: TRBV28; J: TRBJ1-6; D: TRBD1
CDR3: CASNMGGRASTGELFF; DNA: TGTGCCAGTAACATGGGCGGGCGGGCCAGCACCGGGGAGCTGTTTTTT; size: -; V: TRBV19; J: TRBJ2-2; D: -
CDR3: CASSEIQGVRNTEAFF; DNA: TGTGCCAGCAGTGAAATACAGGGGGTCCGGAACACTGAAGCTTTCTTT; size: -; V: TRBV27; J: TRBJ1-1; D: TRBD1
CDR3: CAISERSGIYNEQFF; DNA: TGTGCCATCAGTGAAAGGTCGGGGATCTACAATGAGCAGTTCTTC; size: -; V: TRBV10-3; J: TRBJ2-1; D: -
CDR3: CASSDRSWDSPLHF; DNA: TGTGCCAGCAGCGACAGGAGTTGGGATTCACCCCTCCACTTT; size: -; V: TRBV9; J: TRBJ1-6; D: -
CDR3: CASSQDQFSDGLARKQFF; DNA: TGCGCCAGCAGCCAAGATCAGTTCAGCGACGGACTAGCGCGCAAGCAGTTCTTC; size: -; V: TRBV4-1; J: TRBJ2-1; D: TRBD2
CDR3: CASCLSNTGELFF; DNA: TGTGCCAGCTGCCTGAGTAACACCGGGGAGCTGTTTTTT; size: few; V: TRBV6-5; J: TRBJ2-2; D: -
CDR3: CASSLAGRGRETQYF; DNA: TGCGCCAGCAGCTTGGCCGGGAGGGGGCGAGAGACCCAGTACTTC; size: -; V: TRBV5-1; J: TRBJ2-5; D: -
CDR3: CAATTKPGNTDTQYF; DNA: TGTGCCGCCACCACTAAACCTGGTAATACAGATACGCAGTATTTT; size: -; V: TRBV6-5; J: TRBJ2-3; D: -
CDR3: CASSLNRGGTEAFF; DNA: TGTGCCAGCAGTTTAAACAGGGGCGGAACTGAAGCTTTCTTT; size: -; V: TRBV27; J: TRBJ1-1; D: TRBD1
CDR3: CASSYLGQGGNEQFF; DNA: TGTGCCAGCAGTTACCTGGGACAGGGAGGCAATGAGCAGTTCTTC; size: -; V: TRBV6-6; J: TRBJ2-1; D: TRBD1
CDR3: CASSVDAGGGEKLFF; DNA: TGTGCCAGCAGCGTAGATGCCGGGGGAGGTGAAAAACTGTTTTTT; size: -; V: TRBV9; J: TRBJ1-4; D: -
CDR3: CASSFTGSDSPLHF; DNA: TGCGCCAGCAGCTTCACAGGGTCGGATTCACCCCTCCACTTT; size: -; V: TRBV5-1; J: TRBJ1-6; D: -
CDR3: CASSPGAGGETEAFF; DNA: TGCGCCAGCAGCCCGGGCGCAGGGGGTGAGACTGAAGCTTTCTTT; size: -; V: TRBV5-1; J: TRBJ1-1; D: TRBD1
CDR3: CATHYRNGGAQETQYF; DNA: TGTGCCACTCATTATAGAAACGGGGGGGCCCAAGAGACCCAGTACTTC; size: -; V: TRBV5-6; J: TRBJ2-5; D: TRBD2
CDR3: CASRRTGRNYNEQFF; DNA: TGTGCCAGCAGACGAACAGGGAGAAACTACAATGAGCAGTTCTTC; size: -; V: TRBV6-5; J: TRBJ2-1; D: -
CDR3: CASSVAGNTGELFF; DNA: TGTGCCAGCAGCGTAGCCGGGAACACCGGGGAGCTGTTTTTT; size: -; V: TRBV9; J: TRBJ2-2; D: -